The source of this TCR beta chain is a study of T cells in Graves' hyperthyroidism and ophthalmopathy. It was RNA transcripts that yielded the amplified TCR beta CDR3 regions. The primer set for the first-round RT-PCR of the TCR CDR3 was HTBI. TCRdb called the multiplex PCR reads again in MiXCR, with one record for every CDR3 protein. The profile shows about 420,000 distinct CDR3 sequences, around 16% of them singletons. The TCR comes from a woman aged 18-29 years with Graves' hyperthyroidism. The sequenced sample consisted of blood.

The CDR3 sequence: CASSIVREGRDTQYF. The CDR3 region has the DNA TGTGCCAGTAGTATAGTTCGGGAGGGCCGTGATACGCAGTATTTT. V and J are TRBV19 and TRBJ2-3; the match to TRBD2 covers 8 bases. CDR1 and CDR2 (germline): LNHDA, SQIVND (reference sequence). V trimming: 1 base; J trimming: 6 bases; junction bases outside the gene matches: 6. There are 15 residues in the CDR3.